This T cell receptor beta chain was profiled in a study of identical twins. Germline V gives CDR1 MNHEY, CDR2 SVGEGT. The CDR3 extends over 13 amino acids. V was clipped by 5 bases and J by 3 bases, with 7 bases between them. MiXCR, applied by TCRdb to the 5' RACE reads, yields one record per CDR3 protein. The table includes under 350,000 distinct CDR3 sequences, less than 9.5% detected once. This clonotype was detected a few times. The antigen is undetermined. Study-wide results and limits: Cross-sectional statistics underpinned the conclusions; the same donors were not followed.

These data were also filed under a second study, of yellow fever vaccine responses in identical twins. As reported in that work: The T cell response to vaccination in identical twins was reportedly partly convergent and partly personalized.

The source material was CD8+ T cells sorted from blood. The genes are TRBV6-2 or TRBV6-3 and TRBJ2-2; D is undetermined. The TCR comes from a woman aged 18 to 35 in good health. CDR3 sequence reads: CASSHEYTGELFF. The CDR3 DNA reads as TGTGCCAGCAGTCACGAATACACCGGGGAGCTGTTTTTT.